The source of this T cell receptor (beta chain) is a study of blood T cell repertoires in COVID-19. Across the whole study: Some COVID-19 samples were acute and others convalescent; all came from the United States, Italy and Spain. T cells, B-cell-depleted T cells, or PBMCs supplied cDNA or gDNA.

CDR1 LGHDT and CDR2 YNNKEL come from the germline V gene (reference sequence). V was pared by 4 bases and J by 0 bases, with 4 bases of the junction left unmatched. This CDR3 has 15 residues. In the original analysis: Amplification with reference gene primers provided the estimates of nucleated cell counts. Using immunoSEQ multiplex PCR, the repertoire was profiled, and TCRdb retains in-frame clones only, with some absent. V, J and clone size were drawn from that table, and D and trimming were deduced from the DNA. The table lists around 100,000 clones, over 65% of them singletons. This receptor was taken from a human donor in a cohort sampled during active COVID-19. This rearrangement joins TRBV3-1 (or the pseudogene TRBV3-2) to TRBJ2-3, with 7 positions matching TRBD1. The sample consisted of peripheral blood. The CDR3 spells CASSPRTGSTDTQYF. For the CDR3, the DNA is TGTGCCAGCAGCCCGCGGACAGGTAGCACAGATACGCAGTATTTT.